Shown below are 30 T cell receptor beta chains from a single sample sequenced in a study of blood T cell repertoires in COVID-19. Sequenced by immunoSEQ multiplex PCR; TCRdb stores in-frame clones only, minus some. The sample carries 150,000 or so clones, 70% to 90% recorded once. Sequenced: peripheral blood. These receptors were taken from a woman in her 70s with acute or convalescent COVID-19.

CDR3 sequence: CASSPEWAGRTYGYTF. The DNA of the CDR3 is TGTGCCAGTAGCCCCGAATGGGCAGGGCGGACCTATGGCTACACCTTC. The V and J genes are TRBV19 and TRBJ1-2, with a possible D match to TRBD1 (5 bases). Deletions cut 6 bases from V and 4 bases from J, with 21 bases between. The CDR3 covers 16 residues. CDR1 is LNHDA, CDR2 SQIVND, per germline (reference sequence).

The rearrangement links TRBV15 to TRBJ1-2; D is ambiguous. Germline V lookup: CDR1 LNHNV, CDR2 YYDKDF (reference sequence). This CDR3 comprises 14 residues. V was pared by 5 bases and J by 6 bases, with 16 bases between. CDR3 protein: CATSPVRAINGYTF. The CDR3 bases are TGTGCCACCAGCCCCGTGAGGGCCATTAATGGCTACACCTTC. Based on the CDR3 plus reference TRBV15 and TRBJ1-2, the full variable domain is DAMVIQNPRYQVTQFGKPVTLSCSQTLNHNVMYWYQQKSSQAPKLLFHYYDKDFNNEADTPDNFQSRRPNTSFCFLDIRSPGLGDTAMYLCATSPVRAINGYTFGSGTRLTVV.

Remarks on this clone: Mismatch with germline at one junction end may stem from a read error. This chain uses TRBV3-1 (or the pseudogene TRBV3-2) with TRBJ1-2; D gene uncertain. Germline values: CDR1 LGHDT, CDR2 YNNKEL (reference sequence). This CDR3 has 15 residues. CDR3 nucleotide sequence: TGTGCCAACAGCCAAGAAGCCCAAGCTGCCTATGGCTACACCTTC. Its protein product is CANSQEAQAAYGYTF.

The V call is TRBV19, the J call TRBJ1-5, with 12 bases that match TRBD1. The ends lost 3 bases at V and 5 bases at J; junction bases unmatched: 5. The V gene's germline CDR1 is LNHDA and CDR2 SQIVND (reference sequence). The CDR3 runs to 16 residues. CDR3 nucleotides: TGTGCCAGTAGTATCGAGGGACAGGGGGCCCATCAGCCCCAGCATTTT. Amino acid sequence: CASSIEGQGAHQPQHF.

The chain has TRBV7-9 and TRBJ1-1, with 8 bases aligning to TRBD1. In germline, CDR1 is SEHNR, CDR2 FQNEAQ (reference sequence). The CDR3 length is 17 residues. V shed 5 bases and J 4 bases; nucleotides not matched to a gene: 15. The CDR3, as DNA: TGTGCCAGCAGCGCAATAAGACGTGGACAGGGTCGCACTGAAGCTTTCTTT. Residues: CASSAIRRGQGRTEAFF.

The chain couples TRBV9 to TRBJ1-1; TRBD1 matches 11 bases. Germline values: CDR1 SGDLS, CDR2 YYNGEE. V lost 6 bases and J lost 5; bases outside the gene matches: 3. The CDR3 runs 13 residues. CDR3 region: CASNRDRGTEAFF. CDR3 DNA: TGTGCCAGCAACAGGGACAGGGGGACTGAAGCTTTCTTT.

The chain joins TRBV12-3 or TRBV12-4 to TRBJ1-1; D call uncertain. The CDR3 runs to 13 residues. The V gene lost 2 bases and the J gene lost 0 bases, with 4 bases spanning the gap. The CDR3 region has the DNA TGTGCCAGCAGTTTACAGTTGAACACTGAAGCTTTCTTT. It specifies CASSLQLNTEAFF.

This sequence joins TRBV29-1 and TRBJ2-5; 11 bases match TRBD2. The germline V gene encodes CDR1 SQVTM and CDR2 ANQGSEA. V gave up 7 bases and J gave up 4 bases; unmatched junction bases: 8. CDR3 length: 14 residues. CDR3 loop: CSARTSGRRETQYF. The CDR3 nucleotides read TGCAGCGCTCGAACTAGCGGGAGAAGAGAGACCCAGTACTTC. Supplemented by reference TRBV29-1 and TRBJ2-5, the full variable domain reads SAVISQKPSRDICQRGTSLTIQCQVDSQVTMMFWYRQQPGQSLTLIATANQGSEATYESGFVIDKFPISRPNLTFSTLTVSNMSPEDSSIYLCSARTSGRRETQYFGPGTRLLVL.

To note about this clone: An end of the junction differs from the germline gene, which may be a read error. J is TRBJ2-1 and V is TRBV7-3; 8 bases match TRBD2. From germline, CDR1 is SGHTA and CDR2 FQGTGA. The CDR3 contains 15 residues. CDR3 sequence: CASSLSSGGYSEQFF. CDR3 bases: TGTGCCAGCAGCTTAAGCAGCGGGGGCTACAGTGAGCAGTTCTTC.

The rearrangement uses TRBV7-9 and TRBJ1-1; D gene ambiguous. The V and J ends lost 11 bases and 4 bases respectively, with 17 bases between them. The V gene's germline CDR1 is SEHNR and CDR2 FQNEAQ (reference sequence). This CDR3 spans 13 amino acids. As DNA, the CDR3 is TGTGCCTCGACCCTAGCGGGGAGCACTGAAGCTTTCTTT. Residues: CASTLAGSTEAFF. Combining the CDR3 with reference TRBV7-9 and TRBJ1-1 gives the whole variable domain DTGVSQNPRHKITKRGQNVTFRCDPISEHNRLYWYRQTLGQGPEFLTYFQNEAQLEKSRLLSDRFSAERPKGSFSTLEIQRTEQGDSAMYLCASTLAGSTEAFFGQGTRLTVV.

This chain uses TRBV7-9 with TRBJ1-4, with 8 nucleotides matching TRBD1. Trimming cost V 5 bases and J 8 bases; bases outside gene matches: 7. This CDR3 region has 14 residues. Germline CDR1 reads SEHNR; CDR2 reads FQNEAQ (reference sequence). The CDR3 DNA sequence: TGTGCCAGCAGCCTGGACAGGGTAGGCGAAAAACTGTTTTTT. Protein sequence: CASSLDRVGEKLFF.

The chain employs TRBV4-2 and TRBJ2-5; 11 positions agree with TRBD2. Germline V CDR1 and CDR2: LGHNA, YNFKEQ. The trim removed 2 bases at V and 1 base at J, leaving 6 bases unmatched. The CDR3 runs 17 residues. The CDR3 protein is CASSQMGTSGSQETQYF. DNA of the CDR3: TGTGCCAGCAGCCAAATGGGTACTAGCGGGAGCCAAGAGACCCAGTACTTC.

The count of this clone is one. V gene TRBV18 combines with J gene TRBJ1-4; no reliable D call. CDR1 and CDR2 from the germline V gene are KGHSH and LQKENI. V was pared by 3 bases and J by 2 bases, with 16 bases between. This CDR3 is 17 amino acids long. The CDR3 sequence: CASSPTGLAGTNEKLFF. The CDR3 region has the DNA TGTGCCAGCTCACCCACCGGTTTGGCAGGTACTAATGAAAAACTGTTTTTT. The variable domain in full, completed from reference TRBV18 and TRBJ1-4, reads NAGVMQNPRHLVRRRGQEARLRCSPMKGHSHVYWYRQLPEEGLKFMVYLQKENIIDESGMPKERFSAEFPKEGPSILRIQQVVRGDSAAYFCASSPTGLAGTNEKLFFGSGTQLSVL.

The DNA of the CDR3 is TGTGCCAGCAGCCTCTTTGGGAGTAGGAACTATGGCTACACCTTC. Protein: CASSLFGSRNYGYTF. The V call is TRBV9, the J call TRBJ1-2; D remains unclear. V was cut by 4 bases and J by 2 bases, with 15 bases left in between. This CDR3 contains 15 residues. Germline V gene sequence: CDR1 SGDLS, CDR2 YYNGEE.

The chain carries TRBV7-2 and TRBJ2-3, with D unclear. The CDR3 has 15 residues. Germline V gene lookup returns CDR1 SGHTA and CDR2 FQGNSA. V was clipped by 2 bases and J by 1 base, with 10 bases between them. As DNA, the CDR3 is TGTGCCAGCAGCTTATCACATGTGCGCACAGATACGCAGTATTTT. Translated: CASSLSHVRTDTQYF.

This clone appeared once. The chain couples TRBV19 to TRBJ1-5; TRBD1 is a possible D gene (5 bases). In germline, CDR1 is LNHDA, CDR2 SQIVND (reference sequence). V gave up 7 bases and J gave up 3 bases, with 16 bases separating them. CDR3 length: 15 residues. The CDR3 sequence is CASMVWVGDNQPQHF. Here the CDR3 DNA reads TGTGCCAGTATGGTGTGGGTAGGGGACAATCAGCCCCAGCATTTT.

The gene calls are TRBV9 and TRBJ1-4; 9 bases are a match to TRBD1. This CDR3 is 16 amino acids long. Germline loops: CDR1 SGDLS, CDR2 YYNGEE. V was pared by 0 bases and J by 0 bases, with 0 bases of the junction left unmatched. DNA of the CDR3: TGTGCCAGCAGCGTAGGACAGGGGGCAACTAATGAAAAACTGTTTTTT. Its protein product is CASSVGQGATNEKLFF.

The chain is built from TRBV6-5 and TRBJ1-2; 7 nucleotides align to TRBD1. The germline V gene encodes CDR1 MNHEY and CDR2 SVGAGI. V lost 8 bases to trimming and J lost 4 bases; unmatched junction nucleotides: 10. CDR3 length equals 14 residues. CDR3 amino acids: CASGVHRGLYGYTF. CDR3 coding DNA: TGTGCCAGCGGGGTACACAGGGGACTCTATGGCTACACCTTC.

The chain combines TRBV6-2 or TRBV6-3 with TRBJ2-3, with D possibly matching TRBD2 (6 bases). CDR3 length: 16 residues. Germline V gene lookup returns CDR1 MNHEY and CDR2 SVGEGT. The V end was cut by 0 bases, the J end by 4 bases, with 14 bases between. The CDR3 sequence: CASSYSSGRTPDTQYF. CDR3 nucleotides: TGTGCCAGCAGTTACTCGTCCGGGAGAACCCCAGATACGCAGTATTTT.

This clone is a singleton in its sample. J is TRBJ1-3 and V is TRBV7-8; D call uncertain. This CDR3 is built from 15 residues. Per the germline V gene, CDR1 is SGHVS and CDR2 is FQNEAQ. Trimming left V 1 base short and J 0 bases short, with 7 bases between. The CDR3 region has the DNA TGTGCCAGCAGCTTAGGACACCACTCTGGAAACACCATATATTTT. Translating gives CASSLGHHSGNTIYF.

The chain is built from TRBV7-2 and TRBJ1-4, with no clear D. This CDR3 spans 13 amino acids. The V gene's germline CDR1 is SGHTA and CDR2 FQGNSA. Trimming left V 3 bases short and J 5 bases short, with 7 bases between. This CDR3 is CASSFMLNEKLFF. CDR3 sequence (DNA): TGTGCCAGCAGCTTTATGTTGAATGAAAAACTGTTTTTT.

CDR3 protein: CAISVGGNQPQHF. The CDR3, as DNA: TGTGCCATCAGTGTCGGGGGTAATCAGCCCCAGCATTTT. The chain combines TRBV10-3 with TRBJ1-5, with a tentative D call TRBD1 (5 bases). The V gene lost 4 bases and the J gene lost 4 bases, with 8 bases spanning the gap. The CDR3 is 13 amino acids. Germline V gene data show CDR1 as ENHRY and CDR2 as SYGVKD.

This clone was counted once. CDR3 loop: CATNIGGSNTGELFF. Here the CDR3 DNA reads TGTGCCACGAACATTGGGGGGTCGAACACCGGGGAGCTGTTTTTT. The chain carries TRBV7-2 and TRBJ2-2; possibly TRBD2 for D (6 bases). The germline V gene has CDR1 SGHTA and CDR2 FQGNSA. The V gene lost 10 bases and the J gene lost 0 bases, with 15 bases spanning the gap. The CDR3 runs to 15 residues.

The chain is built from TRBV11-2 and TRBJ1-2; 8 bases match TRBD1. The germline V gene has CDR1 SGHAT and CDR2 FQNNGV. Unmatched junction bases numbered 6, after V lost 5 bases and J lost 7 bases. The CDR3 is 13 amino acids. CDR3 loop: CASSPRTGFGYTF. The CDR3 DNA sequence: TGTGCCAGCAGCCCCCGGACAGGGTTTGGCTACACCTTC.

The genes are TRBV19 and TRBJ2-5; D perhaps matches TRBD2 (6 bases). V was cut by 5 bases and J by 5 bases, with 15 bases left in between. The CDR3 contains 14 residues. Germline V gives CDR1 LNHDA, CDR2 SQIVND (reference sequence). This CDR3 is CASSLSGLAETQYF. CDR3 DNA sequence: TGTGCCAGTAGTCTATCCGGGCTAGCGGAGACCCAGTACTTC.

The CDR3 here is CASSNGQYSAQPQHF. The DNA of the CDR3 is TGTGCCAGCAGCAATGGACAGTATTCTGCTCAGCCCCAGCATTTT. The gene calls are TRBV5-5 and TRBJ1-5; possible D gene TRBD1, 6 bases. Germline V CDR1 and CDR2: SGHKS, YYEKEE (reference sequence). Trimming left V 4 bases short and J 6 bases short, with 17 bases between. This CDR3 spans 15 amino acids.

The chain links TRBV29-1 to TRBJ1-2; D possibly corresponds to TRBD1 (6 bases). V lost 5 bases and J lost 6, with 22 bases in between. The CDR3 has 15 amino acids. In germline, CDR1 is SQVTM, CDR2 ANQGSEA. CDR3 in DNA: TGCAGCGTTTCTCCCTGGTCAGGGGTATTGGATGGCTACACCTTC. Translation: CSVSPWSGVLDGYTF.

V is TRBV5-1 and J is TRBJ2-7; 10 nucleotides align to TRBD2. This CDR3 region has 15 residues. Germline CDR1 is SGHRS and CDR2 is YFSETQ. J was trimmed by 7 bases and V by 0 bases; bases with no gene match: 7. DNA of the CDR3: TGCGCCAGCAGCTTGGAGGTAGCGGGAGGATTGGAGCAGTACTTC. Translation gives CASSLEVAGGLEQYF.

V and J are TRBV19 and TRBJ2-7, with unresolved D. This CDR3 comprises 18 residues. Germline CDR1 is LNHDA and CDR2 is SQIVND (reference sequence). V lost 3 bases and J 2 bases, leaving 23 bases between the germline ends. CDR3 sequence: CASSIRNNVGGVPYEQYF. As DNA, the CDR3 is TGTGCCAGTAGTATTCGGAACAACGTCGGTGGAGTGCCCTACGAGCAGTACTTC.

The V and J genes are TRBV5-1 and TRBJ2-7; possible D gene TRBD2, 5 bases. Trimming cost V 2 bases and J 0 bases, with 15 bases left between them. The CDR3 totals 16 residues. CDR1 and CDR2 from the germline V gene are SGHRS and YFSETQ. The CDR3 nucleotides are TGCGCCAGCAGCTTCTCGCCAGGAGGCCCCTCCTACGAGCAGTACTTC. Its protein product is CASSFSPGGPSYEQYF. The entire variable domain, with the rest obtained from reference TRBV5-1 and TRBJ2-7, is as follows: KAGVTQTPRYLIKTRGQQVTLSCSPISGHRSVSWYQQTPGQGLQFLFEYFSETQRNKGNFPGRFSGRQFSNSRSEMNVSTLELGDSALYLCASSFSPGGPSYEQYFGPGTRLTVT.